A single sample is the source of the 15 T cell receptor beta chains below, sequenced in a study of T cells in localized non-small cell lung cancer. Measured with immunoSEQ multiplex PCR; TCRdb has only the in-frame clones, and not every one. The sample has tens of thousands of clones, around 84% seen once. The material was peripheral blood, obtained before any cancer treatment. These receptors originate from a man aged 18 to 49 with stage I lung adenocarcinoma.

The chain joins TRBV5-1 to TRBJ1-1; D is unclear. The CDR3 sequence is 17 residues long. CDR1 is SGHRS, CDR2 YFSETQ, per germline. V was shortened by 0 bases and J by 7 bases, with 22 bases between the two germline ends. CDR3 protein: CASSLAHSGTMGVEAFF. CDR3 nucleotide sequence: TGCGCCAGCAGCTTGGCTCACAGTGGCACCATGGGAGTTGAAGCTTTCTTT.

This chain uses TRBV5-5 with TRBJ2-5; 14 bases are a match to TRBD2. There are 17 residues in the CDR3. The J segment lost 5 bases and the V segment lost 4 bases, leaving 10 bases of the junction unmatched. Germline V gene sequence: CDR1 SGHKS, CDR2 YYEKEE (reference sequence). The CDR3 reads CASSPHRLAGGLETQYF. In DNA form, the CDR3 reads TGTGCCAGCAGCCCCCACCGACTAGCGGGGGGGCTGGAGACCCAGTACTTC.

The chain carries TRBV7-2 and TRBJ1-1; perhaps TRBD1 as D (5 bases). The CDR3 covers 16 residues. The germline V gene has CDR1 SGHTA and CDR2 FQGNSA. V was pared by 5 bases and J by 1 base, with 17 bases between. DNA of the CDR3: TGTGCCAGCAGCCTGGGGGTGGGGCGTGGGAACACTGAAGCTTTCTTT. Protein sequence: CASSLGVGRGNTEAFF.

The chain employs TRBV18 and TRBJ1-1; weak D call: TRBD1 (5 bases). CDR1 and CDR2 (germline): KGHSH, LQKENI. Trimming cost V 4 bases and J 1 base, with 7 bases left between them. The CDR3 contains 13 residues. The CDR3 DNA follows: TGTGCCAGCTCACAACAGGAGAACACTGAAGCTTTCTTT. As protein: CASSQQENTEAFF.

In DNA, the CDR3 is TGTGCCAGCAGTTTATATGGGTGGGGGAGGCAGACCCAGTACTTC. Translation gives CASSLYGWGRQTQYF. The V gene is TRBV27, the J gene TRBJ2-5, with D tentatively TRBD2 (6 bases). In germline, CDR1 is MNHEY, CDR2 SMNVEV (reference sequence). The CDR3 consists of 15 residues. The V gene lost 1 base and the J gene lost 6 bases, with 15 bases spanning the gap.

Here the CDR3 reads CASSLTGGYSEAFF. The DNA of the CDR3 is TGTGCCAGCAGCCTGACAGGAGGTTACAGTGAAGCTTTCTTT. The chain is built from TRBV7-2 and TRBJ1-1; tentative D call: TRBD1 (6 bases). Trimming took 5 bases from V and 7 from J, leaving 17 bases between them. Germline values: CDR1 SGHTA, CDR2 FQGNSA. CDR3 length: 14 amino acids.

The CDR3 sequence: CASSGQTANNEQFF. CDR3 coding DNA: TGTGCCAGCAGCGGACAAACAGCCAACAATGAGCAGTTCTTC. The chain recombines TRBV7-2 with TRBJ2-1, with a weak D call TRBD1 (5 bases). The CDR3 covers 14 residues. The germline V and J ends were trimmed by 5 bases and 5 bases, with 13 bases remaining between them. Germline V gene sequence: CDR1 SGHTA, CDR2 FQGNSA. The full variable domain, completed using reference TRBV7-2 and TRBJ2-1, is GAGVSQSPSNKVTEKGKDVELRCDPISGHTALYWYRQSLGQGLEFLIYFQGNSAPDKSGLPSDRFSAERTGGSVSTLTIQRTQQEDSAVYLCASSGQTANNEQFFGPGTRLTVL.

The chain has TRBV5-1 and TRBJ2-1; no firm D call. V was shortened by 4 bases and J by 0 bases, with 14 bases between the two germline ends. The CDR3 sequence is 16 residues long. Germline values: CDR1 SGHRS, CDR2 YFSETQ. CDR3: CASSTLERSSYNEQFF. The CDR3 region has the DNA TGCGCCAGCAGCACTTTAGAGCGCAGCTCCTACAATGAGCAGTTCTTC. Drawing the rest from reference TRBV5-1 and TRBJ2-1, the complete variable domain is KAGVTQTPRYLIKTRGQQVTLSCSPISGHRSVSWYQQTPGQGLQFLFEYFSETQRNKGNFPGRFSGRQFSNSRSEMNVSTLELGDSALYLCASSTLERSSYNEQFFGPGTRLTVL.

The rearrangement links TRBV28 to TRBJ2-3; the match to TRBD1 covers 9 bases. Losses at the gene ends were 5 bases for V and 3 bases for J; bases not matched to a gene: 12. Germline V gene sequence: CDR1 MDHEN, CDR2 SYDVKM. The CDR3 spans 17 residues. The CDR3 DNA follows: TGTGCCAGCAGTCGAAAGGAATGGGGACAGGGAACAGATACGCAGTATTTT. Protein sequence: CASSRKEWGQGTDTQYF.

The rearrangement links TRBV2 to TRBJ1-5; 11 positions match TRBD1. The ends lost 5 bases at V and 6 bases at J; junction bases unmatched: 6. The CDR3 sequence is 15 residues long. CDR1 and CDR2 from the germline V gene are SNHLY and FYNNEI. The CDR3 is CASSIGQGAGQPQHF. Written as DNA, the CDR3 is TGTGCCAGCAGTATAGGACAGGGGGCCGGTCAGCCCCAGCATTTT.

CDR3 nucleotides: TGTGCCTCCGAGCCCTTGAGTCCGGCTAACACTGAAGCTTTCTTT. It is translated as CASEPLSPANTEAFF. The chain uses TRBV6-5 and TRBJ1-1; D unresolved. Trimming stripped 11 bases from V and 2 bases from J, with 21 bases between. The CDR3 is made up of 15 amino acids. Per germline, CDR1 MNHEY and CDR2 SVGAGI.

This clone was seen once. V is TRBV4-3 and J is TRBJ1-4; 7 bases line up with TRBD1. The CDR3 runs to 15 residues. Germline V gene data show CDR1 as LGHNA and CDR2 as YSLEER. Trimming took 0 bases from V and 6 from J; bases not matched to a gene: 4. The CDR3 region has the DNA TGCGCCAGCAGCCAAGAGCGAGGGGGCGATGAAAAACTGTTTTTT. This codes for CASSQERGGDEKLFF.

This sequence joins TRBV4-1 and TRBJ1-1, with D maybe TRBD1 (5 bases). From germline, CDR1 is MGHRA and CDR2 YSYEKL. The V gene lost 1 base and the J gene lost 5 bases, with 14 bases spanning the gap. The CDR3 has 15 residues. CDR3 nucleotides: TGCGCCAGCAGCCAAGGGCCAGGGCAGCCGACTGAAGCTTTCTTT. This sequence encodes CASSQGPGQPTEAFF.

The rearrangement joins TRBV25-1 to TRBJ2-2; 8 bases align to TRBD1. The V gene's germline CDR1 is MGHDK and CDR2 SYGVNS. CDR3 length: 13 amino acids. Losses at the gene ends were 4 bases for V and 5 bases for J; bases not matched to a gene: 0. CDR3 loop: CASSGTGTGELFF. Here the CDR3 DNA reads TGTGCCAGCAGTGGGACAGGGACCGGGGAGCTGTTTTTT.

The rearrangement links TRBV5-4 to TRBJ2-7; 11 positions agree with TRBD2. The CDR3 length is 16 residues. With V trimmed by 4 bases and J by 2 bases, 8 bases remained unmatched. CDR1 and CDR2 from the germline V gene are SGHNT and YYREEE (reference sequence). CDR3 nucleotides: TGTGCCAGCAGCGCACCGACTAGCGGGACAACCTACGAGCAGTACTTC. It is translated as CASSAPTSGTTYEQYF.